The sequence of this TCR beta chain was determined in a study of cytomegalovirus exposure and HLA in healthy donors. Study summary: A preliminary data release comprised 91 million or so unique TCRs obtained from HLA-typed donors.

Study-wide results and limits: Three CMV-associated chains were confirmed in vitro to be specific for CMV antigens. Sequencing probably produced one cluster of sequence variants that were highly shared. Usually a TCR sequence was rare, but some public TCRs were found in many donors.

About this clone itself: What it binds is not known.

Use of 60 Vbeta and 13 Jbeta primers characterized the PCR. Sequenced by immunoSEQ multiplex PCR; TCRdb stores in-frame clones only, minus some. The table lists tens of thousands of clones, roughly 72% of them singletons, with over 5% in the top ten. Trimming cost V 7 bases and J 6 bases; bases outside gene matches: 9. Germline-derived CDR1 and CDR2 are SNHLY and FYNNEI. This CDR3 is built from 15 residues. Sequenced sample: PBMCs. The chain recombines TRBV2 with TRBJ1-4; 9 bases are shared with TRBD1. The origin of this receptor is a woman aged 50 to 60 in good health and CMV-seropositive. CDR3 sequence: CASTLYRGRYEKLFF. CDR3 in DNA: TGTGCCAGCACTCTCTACAGGGGGCGTTATGAAAAACTGTTTTTT.